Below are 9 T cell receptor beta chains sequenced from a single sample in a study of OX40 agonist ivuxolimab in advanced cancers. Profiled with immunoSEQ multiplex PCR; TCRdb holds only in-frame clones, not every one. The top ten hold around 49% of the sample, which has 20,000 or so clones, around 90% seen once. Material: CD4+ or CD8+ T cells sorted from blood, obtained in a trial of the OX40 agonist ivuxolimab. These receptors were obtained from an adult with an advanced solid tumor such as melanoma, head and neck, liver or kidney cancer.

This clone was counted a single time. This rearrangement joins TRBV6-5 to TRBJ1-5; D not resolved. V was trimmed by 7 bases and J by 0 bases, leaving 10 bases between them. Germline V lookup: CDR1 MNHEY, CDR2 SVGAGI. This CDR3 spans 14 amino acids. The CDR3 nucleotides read TGTGCCAGCAAGGGAATTTATAGCAATCAGCCCCAGCATTTT. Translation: CASKGIYSNQPQHF.

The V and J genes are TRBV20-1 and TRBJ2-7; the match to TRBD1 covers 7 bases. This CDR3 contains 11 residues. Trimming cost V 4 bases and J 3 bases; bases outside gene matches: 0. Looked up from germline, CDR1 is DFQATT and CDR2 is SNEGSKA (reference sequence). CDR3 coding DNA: TGCAGTGCTACAGGGGGCTACGAGCAGTACTTC. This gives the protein CSATGGYEQYF.

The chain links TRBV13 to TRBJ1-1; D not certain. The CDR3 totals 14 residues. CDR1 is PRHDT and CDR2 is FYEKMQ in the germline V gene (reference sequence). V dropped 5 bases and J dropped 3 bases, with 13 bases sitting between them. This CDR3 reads CASSNNRGYTEAFF. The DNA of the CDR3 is TGTGCCAGCAGCAATAACAGAGGGTACACTGAAGCTTTCTTT.

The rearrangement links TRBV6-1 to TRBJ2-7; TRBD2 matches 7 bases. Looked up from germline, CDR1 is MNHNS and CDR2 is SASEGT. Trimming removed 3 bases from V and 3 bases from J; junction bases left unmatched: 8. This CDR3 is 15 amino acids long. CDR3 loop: CASSEGRAGVYEQYF. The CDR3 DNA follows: TGTGCCAGCAGTGAGGGTCGGGCGGGAGTCTACGAGCAGTACTTC.

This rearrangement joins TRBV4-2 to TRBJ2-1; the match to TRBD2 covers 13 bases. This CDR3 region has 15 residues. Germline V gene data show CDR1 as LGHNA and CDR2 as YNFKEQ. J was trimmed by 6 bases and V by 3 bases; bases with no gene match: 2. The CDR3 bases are TGTGCCAGCAGCCAGACTAGCGGGAGGCCCAATGAGCAGTTCTTC. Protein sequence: CASSQTSGRPNEQFF.

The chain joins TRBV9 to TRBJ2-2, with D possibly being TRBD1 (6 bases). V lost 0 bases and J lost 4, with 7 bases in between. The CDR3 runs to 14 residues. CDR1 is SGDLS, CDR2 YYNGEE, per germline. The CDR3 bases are TGTGCCAGCAGCGTAGGACAGGCCACCGGGGAGCTGTTTTTT. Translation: CASSVGQATGELFF.

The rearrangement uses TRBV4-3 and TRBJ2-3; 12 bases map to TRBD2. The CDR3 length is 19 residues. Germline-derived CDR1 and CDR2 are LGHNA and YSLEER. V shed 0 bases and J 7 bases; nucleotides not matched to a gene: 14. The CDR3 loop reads CASSQDRRLAGGPGNTQYF. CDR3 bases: TGCGCCAGCAGCCAAGATAGGAGGCTAGCGGGAGGGCCGGGAAATACGCAGTATTTT.

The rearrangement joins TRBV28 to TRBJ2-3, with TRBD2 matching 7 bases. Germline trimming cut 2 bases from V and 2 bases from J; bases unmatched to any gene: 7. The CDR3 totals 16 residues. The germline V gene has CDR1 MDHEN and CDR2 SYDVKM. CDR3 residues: CASSLGLAEITDTQYF. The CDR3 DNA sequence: TGTGCCAGCAGTTTAGGGCTAGCGGAGATCACAGATACGCAGTATTTT.

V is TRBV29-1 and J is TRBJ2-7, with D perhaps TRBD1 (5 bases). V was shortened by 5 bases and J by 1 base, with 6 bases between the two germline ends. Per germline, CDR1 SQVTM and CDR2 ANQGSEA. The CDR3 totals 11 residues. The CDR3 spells CSVRQSYEQYF. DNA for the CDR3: TGCAGCGTTAGACAGTCCTACGAGCAGTACTTC.